Below, one T cell receptor beta chain is given with its context. The sample is drawn from a study of T cell changes during pregnancy in multiple sclerosis. Sequenced by immunoSEQ multiplex PCR; TCRdb stores in-frame clones only, minus some. This table holds approximately 34,000 clones, roughly 90% found once. The V gene's germline CDR1 is SGHVS and CDR2 FNYEAQ. The CDR3 totals 14 residues. Between the trimmed V and J ends, which lost 2 bases and 0 bases, there was a span of 6 bases. This TCR derives from a female donor with multiple sclerosis, enrolled in a pregnancy study. This chain joins TRBV7-6 and TRBJ2-3; no definite D call. Here the sequenced sample was CD8+ T cells from peripheral blood mononuclear cells, taken after pregnancy. The CDR3 DNA reads TGTGCCAGCAGCTTATTTAGAAGCACAGATACGCAGTATTTT. The encoded protein is CASSLFRSTDTQYF.